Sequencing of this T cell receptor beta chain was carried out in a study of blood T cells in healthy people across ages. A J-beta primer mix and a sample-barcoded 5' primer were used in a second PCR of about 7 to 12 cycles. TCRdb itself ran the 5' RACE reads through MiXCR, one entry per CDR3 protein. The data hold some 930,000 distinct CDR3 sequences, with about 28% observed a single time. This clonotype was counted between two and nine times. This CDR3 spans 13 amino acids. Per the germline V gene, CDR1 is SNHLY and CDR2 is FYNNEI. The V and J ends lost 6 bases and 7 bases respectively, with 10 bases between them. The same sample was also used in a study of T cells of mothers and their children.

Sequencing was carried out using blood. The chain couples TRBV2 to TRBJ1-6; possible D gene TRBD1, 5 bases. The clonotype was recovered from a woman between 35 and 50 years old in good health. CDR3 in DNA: TGTGCCAGCAGAGCAGGGTACAATTCACCCCTCCACTTT. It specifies CASRAGYNSPLHF.